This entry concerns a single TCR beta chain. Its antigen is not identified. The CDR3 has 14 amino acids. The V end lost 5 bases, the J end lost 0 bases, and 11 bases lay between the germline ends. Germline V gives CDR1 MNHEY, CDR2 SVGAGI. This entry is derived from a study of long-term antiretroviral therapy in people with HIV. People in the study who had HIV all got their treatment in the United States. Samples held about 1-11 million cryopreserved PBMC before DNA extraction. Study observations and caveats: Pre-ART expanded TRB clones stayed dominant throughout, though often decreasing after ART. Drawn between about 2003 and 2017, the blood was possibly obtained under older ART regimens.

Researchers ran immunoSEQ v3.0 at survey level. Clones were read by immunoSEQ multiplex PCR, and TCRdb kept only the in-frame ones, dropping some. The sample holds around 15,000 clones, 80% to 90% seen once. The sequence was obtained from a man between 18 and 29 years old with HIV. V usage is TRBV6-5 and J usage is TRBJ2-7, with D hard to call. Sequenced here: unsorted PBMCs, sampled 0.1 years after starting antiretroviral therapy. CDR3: CASSVRRHSYEQYF. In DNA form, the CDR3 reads TGTGCCAGCAGTGTCAGGCGCCACTCCTACGAGCAGTACTTC.